A selection of T cell receptor beta chains follows, all from one sample in a study of cytomegalovirus exposure and HLA in healthy donors. Data came from immunoSEQ multiplex PCR; TCRdb stores just in-frame clones and leaves some out. Of some 160,000 clones listed, around 80% were seen once; the top ten hold about 1.4%. Sequencing was done on a sample of PBMCs. These receptors were obtained from a woman aged 18-29 years in good health and CMV-seronegative. Each CDR3 is given with its conserved first and last residue. Each record gives: D gene, clone size, V gene, J gene, CDR3 protein, CDR3 DNA. A D gene is named only where the DNA matches it firmly. The size of a clone is reported for some rows only, either as once, few or many, or as a class for expanded clones.

TRBD1,NA,TRBV19,TRBJ2-7,CASSVRQGATYEQYF,TGTGCCAGTAGTGTAAGACAGGGGGCTACCTACGAGCAGTACTTC
NA,NA,TRBV6-1,TRBJ2-7,CASSFRRADEQYF,TGTGCCAGCAGTTTCCGAAGAGCGGACGAGCAGTACTTC
NA,NA,TRBV5-4,TRBJ2-5,CASSPGLLRGQETQYF,TGTGCCAGCAGCCCGGGCCTCCTAAGGGGCCAAGAGACCCAGTACTTC
NA,once,TRBV11-3,TRBJ2-4,CASSLVWVGENIQYF,TGTGCCAGCAGCTTAGTTTGGGTAGGGGAAAACATTCAGTACTTC
NA,NA,TRBV7-4,TRBJ2-7,CASSPTDYEQYF,TGTGCCAGCAGCCCGACAGACTACGAGCAGTACTTC
NA,NA,TRBV18,TRBJ2-6,CASSPTGANVLTF,TGTGCCAGCTCCCCTACTGGGGCCAACGTCCTGACTTTC
TRBD2,once,TRBV5-5,TRBJ2-2,CASSLAPGLILGGFF,TGTGCCAGCAGCTTGGCTCCGGGACTAATACTAGGTGGATTTTTT
NA,NA,TRBV13,TRBJ1-2,CASSLRQWPAGIKGYTF,TGTGCCAGCAGCTTACGTCAGTGGCCTGCAGGGATAAAGGGCTACACCTTC
TRBD1,once,TRBV6-6,TRBJ1-1,CASSRQGYTEAFF,TGTGCCAGCAGTCGACAGGGTTACACTGAAGCTTTCTTT
NA,few,TRBV5-1,TRBJ2-7,CASSLGGDYEQYF,TGCGCCAGCAGCTTAGGCGGAGACTACGAGCAGTACTTC
NA,NA,TRBV4-1,TRBJ2-3,CASSQDDRISTDTQYF,TGCGCCAGCAGCCAGGATGACAGGATTAGCACAGATACGCAGTATTTT
NA,NA,TRBV18,TRBJ1-5,CASSLTGNQPQHF,TGTGCCAGCTCACTGACAGGCAATCAGCCCCAGCATTTT
NA,NA,TRBV5-1,TRBJ1-1,CASSSTNRKFRTTEAFF,TGCGCCAGCAGCTCTACTAACAGGAAGTTCCGGACCACTGAAGCTTTCTTT
NA,few,TRBV28,TRBJ2-7,CASRSQAIKTYEQYF,TGTGCCAGCAGGAGCCAGGCCATAAAGACCTACGAGCAGTACTTC
NA,NA,TRBV5-4,TRBJ2-7,CASSFGVAESSYEQYF,TGTGCCAGCAGCTTTGGGGTAGCGGAGAGCTCCTACGAGCAGTACTTC
NA,NA,TRBV5-5,TRBJ2-7,CASRREGTGRDEQYF,TGTGCCAGCCGTCGGGAGGGGACAGGGAGGGACGAGCAGTACTTC
TRBD1,NA,TRBV19,TRBJ2-7,CASTDRGSSYEQYF,TGTGCCAGTACTGACAGGGGGAGCTCCTACGAGCAGTACTTC
TRBD1,NA,TRBV29-1,TRBJ1-4,CSVTGFCEKLFF,TGCAGCGTGACAGGGTTTTGCGAAAAACTGTTTTTT
NA,NA,TRBV18,TRBJ1-1,CASSLGGGIEAFF,TGTGCCAGCTCTTTAGGGGGGGGAATTGAAGCTTTCTTT
TRBD1,few,TRBV6-1,TRBJ2-3,CASSEGGQGADTQYF,TGTGCCAGCAGTGAAGGGGGACAGGGGGCAGATACGCAGTATTTT
NA,NA,TRBV19,TRBJ1-5,CASSIFPDSNQPQHF,TGTGCCAGTAGTATATTCCCAGATAGCAATCAGCCCCAGCATTTT
TRBD1,NA,TRBV6-5,TRBJ1-5,CASSRRQGRGQPQHF,TGTGCCAGCAGTCGCCGACAGGGTAGGGGTCAGCCCCAGCATTTT
TRBD1,NA,TRBV5-1,TRBJ2-1,CASSQVGTGSNEQFF,TGCGCCAGCAGCCAGGTTGGGACAGGAAGCAATGAGCAGTTCTTC
TRBD1,NA,TRBV11-1,TRBJ1-2,CASSFPDRVDGYTF,TGTGCCAGCAGCTTCCCGGACAGGGTGGATGGCTACACCTTC
TRBD1,NA,TRBV5-1,TRBJ2-1,CASSLGGTGLYNEQFF,TGCGCCAGCAGCTTGGGCGGGACAGGGCTCTACAATGAGCAGTTCTTC
TRBD1,NA,TRBV28,TRBJ2-5,CASSLNSGQGNF,TGTGCCAGCAGTTTGAATTCGGGACAGGGTAACTTC
TRBD1,NA,TRBV27,TRBJ1-2,CASSPWTGPNYGYTF,TGTGCCAGCAGTCCCTGGACAGGGCCCAACTATGGCTACACCTTC
TRBD1,NA,TRBV5-1,TRBJ2-7,CASSFEVWGQTYEQYF,TGCGCCAGCAGCTTTGAAGTCTGGGGACAGACCTACGAGCAGTACTTC
NA,NA,TRBV5-1,TRBJ1-1,CASSLNSQLNTEAFF,TGCGCCAGCAGCTTGAATAGCCAGCTGAACACTGAAGCTTTCTTT
TRBD1,NA,TRBV19,TRBJ1-3,CASSVLSTGGYSGNTIYF,TGTGCCAGTAGTGTCCTCTCGACAGGGGGATACTCTGGAAACACCATATATTTT
NA,NA,TRBV19,TRBJ1-5,CASSTPGDSNQPQHF,TGTGCCAGTAGTACCCCAGGGGACAGCAATCAGCCCCAGCATTTT
NA,NA,TRBV2,TRBJ1-1,CASSTALGNTEAFF,TGTGCCAGCAGTACCGCTCTAGGGAACACTGAAGCTTTCTTT
TRBD2,NA,TRBV27,TRBJ2-3,CASSSQLAGDTDTQYF,TGTGCCAGCAGTTCGCAACTAGCGGGGGACACAGATACGCAGTATTTT
TRBD1,NA,TRBV29-1,TRBJ1-1,CSVRKDRREAFF,TGCAGCGTTCGAAAGGACAGGCGAGAAGCTTTCTTT
TRBD1,NA,TRBV4-1,TRBJ2-2,CASSQGQGATGELFF,TGCGCCAGCAGCCAGGGACAGGGGGCGACGGGGGAGCTGTTTTTT
NA,NA,TRBV4-2,TRBJ1-6,CASSQDAGVAYNSPLHF,TGTGCCAGCAGCCAAGATGCGGGGGTGGCCTATAATTCACCCCTCCACTTT
NA,NA,TRBV5-1,TRBJ1-4,CASSLESRDQKLFF,TGCGCCAGCAGCTTGGAATCGCGGGATCAAAAACTGTTTTTT
TRBD1,NA,TRBV19,TRBJ2-2,CASSTGQGATGELFF,TGTGCCAGTAGCACGGGACAGGGCGCCACCGGGGAGCTGTTTTTT
TRBD2,few,TRBV5-4,TRBJ2-1,CASSLAAGGRNEQFF,TGTGCCAGCAGCTTGGCAGCGGGGGGGCGGAATGAGCAGTTCTTC
NA,NA,TRBV19,TRBJ2-4,CASSIDQATLRGNIQYF,TGTGCCAGTAGTATAGATCAAGCCACTTTAAGGGGAAACATTCAGTACTTC
NA,NA,TRBV6-1,TRBJ2-7,CATSSGGHEQYF,TGTGCCACCTCGTCGGGGGGCCACGAGCAGTACTTC
NA,NA,TRBV29-1,TRBJ1-6,CSLRWRGSYNSPLHF,TGCAGCTTACGCTGGAGAGGCTCCTATAATTCACCCCTCCACTTT
NA,NA,TRBV7-2,TRBJ1-3,CASSLGQGTIYF,TGTGCCAGCAGCTTAGGGCAGGGCACCATATATTTT
TRBD1,NA,TRBV6-1,TRBJ2-1,CASSEGTGGKNEQFF,TGTGCCAGCAGTGAGGGGACAGGGGGCAAGAATGAGCAGTTCTTC
NA,once,TRBV28,TRBJ2-7,CASSRETHTSYEQYF,TGTGCCAGCAGCCGGGAGACCCATACGTCTTACGAGCAGTACTTC
NA,NA,TRBV6-5,TRBJ1-2,CASSARGEGYTF,TGTGCCAGCAGCGCACGGGGGGAAGGCTACACCTTC
TRBD2,NA,TRBV5-1,TRBJ2-7,CASSLTSGGTFHF,TGCGCCAGCAGCTTGACTAGCGGGGGGACTTTTCACTTC
NA,NA,TRBV6-5,TRBJ2-7,CASSSDRGEYEQYF,TGTGCCAGCAGTTCTGACCGTGGAGAGTACGAGCAGTACTTC
NA,NA,TRBV19,TRBJ1-1,CASSSRGNTEAFF,TGTGCCAGTAGCTCCAGGGGGAACACTGAAGCTTTCTTT
NA,NA,TRBV30,TRBJ1-5,CAWSVSGSGQPQHF,TGTGCCTGGAGTGTAAGCGGGAGCGGTCAGCCCCAGCATTTT
NA,NA,TRBV5-8,TRBJ1-5,CASSLYRTVSNQPQHF,TGTGCCAGCAGCTTGTATCGGACTGTTAGCAATCAGCCCCAGCATTTT